This is a list of T cell receptor beta chains from one sample in a study of blood T cell repertoires in COVID-19. Here immunoSEQ multiplex PCR was the method, and the copy in TCRdb shows in-frame clones only, minus some. The sample lists about 280,000 clones, 85% occurring once. Sequencing was carried out using peripheral blood. Receptor source: a man over 45 with active or convalescent COVID-19. Each CDR3 is given with its conserved first and last residue. A D gene is named only where the DNA matches it firmly. Size tells how often a clone was seen (once, few, many) or the class of an expanded clone, and some rows leave it out.

abundance	v_gene	d_gene	j_gene	CDR3nt	CDR3aa
-	TRBV5-1	-	TRBJ2-5	TGCGCCAGCAGCTTTAACCAAGAGACCCAGTACTTC	CASSFNQETQYF
-	TRBV4-1	TRBD1	TRBJ1-1	TGCGCCAGCAGCCAAGGGAGGGGGCTCGGCACTGAAGCTTTCTTT	CASSQGRGLGTEAFF
-	TRBV20-1	-	TRBJ1-5	TGCAGTGCTAGTTTGGGGGCCGGTCAGCCCCAGCATTTT	CSASLGAGQPQHF
-	TRBV29-1	TRBD2	TRBJ2-7	TGCAGCGTTGTCTCCGGGACTAGCGGGTTCTACGAGCAGTACTTC	CSVVSGTSGFYEQYF
-	TRBV18	TRBD1	TRBJ1-1	TGTGCCAGCTCGTCACAACAGGGGGCGAGGTACACTGAAGCTTTCTTT	CASSSQQGARYTEAFF
-	TRBV27	-	TRBJ2-5	TGTGCCAGCAGTTTAGGGCCGACAGTTTTGGAGACCCAGTACTTC	CASSLGPTVLETQYF
-	TRBV7-9	-	TRBJ2-7	TGTGCCAGCAGCCCCCCTAGGGGGGGGCCCGACGAGCAGTACTTC	CASSPPRGGPDEQYF
-	TRBV27	-	TRBJ1-5	TGTGCCAGCAGTTTATCCATTTATCAGCCCCAGCATTTT	CASSLSIYQPQHF
few	TRBV30	TRBD2	TRBJ2-7	TGTGCCTGGAGTCAGACTAGCGGGCAGTACTTC	CAWSQTSGQYF
-	TRBV7-8	TRBD1	TRBJ1-6	TGTGCCAGCAGCTTAGGGATTACGCCGGGACAGGGAGCACCCCTCCACTTT	CASSLGITPGQGAPLHF
-	TRBV5-4	-	TRBJ1-3	TGTGCCAGCAGCTTATCAAACTCTCACTCTGGAAACACCATATATTTT	CASSLSNSHSGNTIYF
-	TRBV5-4	-	TRBJ2-2	TGTGCCAGCAGCCAGGGGAACCCGAACACCGGGGAGCTGTTTTTT	CASSQGNPNTGELFF
few	TRBV6-6	TRBD1	TRBJ1-2	TGTGCCAGCAGGGGAGGACAGGGGGCTAACGACTATGGCTACACCTTC	CASRGGQGANDYGYTF
-	TRBV9	TRBD1	TRBJ1-3	TGTGCCAGCAGCGTCGGATCAGGGACAGGGAGATCTGGAAACACCATATATTTT	CASSVGSGTGRSGNTIYF
once	TRBV24-1	-	TRBJ1-2	TGTGCCACCAGTGATAGGTCGGCGGGCAGCTATGGCTACACCTTC	CATSDRSAGSYGYTF
-	TRBV7-9	-	TRBJ2-5	TGTGCCAGCAGCTCGGGACTCTGGGAGACCCAGTACTTC	CASSSGLWETQYF
-	TRBV27	-	TRBJ2-2	TGTGCCAGCAGTCCCGGAGGGCCAAGGGGGGAGCTGTTTTTT	CASSPGGPRGELFF
few	TRBV5-1	-	TRBJ2-1	TGCGCCAGCAGCTTGTCACTAGCTGAGGGCGGGCAGTTCTTC	CASSLSLAEGGQFF
-	TRBV30	-	TRBJ2-7	TGTGCCTGGAGCGGCGGGATGGCGTTCAACGAGCAGTACTTC	CAWSGGMAFNEQYF
-	TRBV3-1/TRBV3-2	-	TRBJ2-7	TGTGCCAGCTCTTCGGACAGACAGACCGAGCAGTACTTC	CASSSDRQTEQYF
-	TRBV9	TRBD2	TRBJ2-7	TGTGCCAGCAGCCCCCGGGGGGACCCGTCCTACGAGCAGTACTTC	CASSPRGDPSYEQYF
-	TRBV9	TRBD1	TRBJ2-1	TGTGCCAGCAGCGTAGCGGGGACAGTAAGCTACAATGAGCAGTTCTTC	CASSVAGTVSYNEQFF
-	TRBV6-6	TRBD1	TRBJ2-5	TGTGCCAGCAGTTACCGACAGGGTCTCGAGACCCAGTACTTC	CASSYRQGLETQYF
-	TRBV11-3	-	TRBJ2-1	TGTGCCAGCAGCCCTCCGGGTATCAATGAGCAGTTCTTC	CASSPPGINEQFF
-	TRBV10-3	TRBD1	TRBJ1-5	TGTGCCATCAGTGCCGGACAGGGGCGGAATCAGCCCCAGCATTTT	CAISAGQGRNQPQHF
once	TRBV3-1/TRBV3-2	-	TRBJ2-7	TGTGCCAGCAGCCAAGCCCCGGGGGGCTGGTACGAGCAGTACTTC	CASSQAPGGWYEQYF
-	TRBV7-2	TRBD2	TRBJ2-1	TGTGCCAGCACCCTACTCGGGACTAGCGGGATAAATGAGCAGTTCTTC	CASTLLGTSGINEQFF
-	TRBV5-1	TRBD1	TRBJ1-4	TGCGCCAGCAGCCAGACAGGGGGTGGGGAAAAACTGTTTTTT	CASSQTGGGEKLFF
-	TRBV5-4	TRBD1	TRBJ2-5	TGTGCCAGCAGCTTGGCCCCGAGGACAGGGAAAGGGACCCAGTACTTC	CASSLAPRTGKGTQYF
-	TRBV13	TRBD1	TRBJ2-5	TGTGCCAGCAGCTTCACAGGGGGCTGGGAGACCCAGTACTTC	CASSFTGGWETQYF
-	TRBV30	-	TRBJ2-7	TGTGCCTGGAGGGAGGGACAGTTGAGTTTCTACGAGCAGTACTTC	CAWREGQLSFYEQYF
-	TRBV19	-	TRBJ1-3	TGTGCCAGTAGAGACACCCCCTACTCTGGAAACACCATATATTTT	CASRDTPYSGNTIYF
-	TRBV7-2	-	TRBJ1-2	TGTGCCAGCAGCTTCGAAGGGGCTCAATTTAACTATGGCTACACCTTC	CASSFEGAQFNYGYTF
-	TRBV5-1	-	TRBJ2-3	TGCGCCAGCAGCCTACCGGGAGATACGCAGTATTTT	CASSLPGDTQYF
-	TRBV7-9	TRBD2	TRBJ2-1	TGTGCCAGCAGCCCTGCACTAGCGGAGGGTAATGAGCAGTTCTTC	CASSPALAEGNEQFF
once	TRBV27	TRBD1	TRBJ1-2	TGTGCCAGCAGTTCTTACCGGGACAGGAATACTGGCTACACCTTC	CASSSYRDRNTGYTF
-	TRBV5-1	-	TRBJ1-4	TGCGCCAGCAGCTTGGGTCCGCTAAATGAAAAACTGTTTTTT	CASSLGPLNEKLFF
-	TRBV28	TRBD1	TRBJ2-6	TGTGCCAGCAGACAGGACAGGTCTGGGGCCAACGTCCTGACTTTC	CASRQDRSGANVLTF